This passage covers 7 T cell receptor beta chains from one sample sequenced in a study of identical twins. TCRdb ran MiXCR on the 5' RACE reads and lists one entry per CDR3 protein. The profile covers roughly 1.6 million distinct CDR3 sequences, with roughly 35% appearing a single time and around 0.25% taken by the ten largest. Sequences were obtained from cord blood. The source is a newborn girl in good health.

The V and J genes are TRBV28 and TRBJ2-7, with 7 bases fitting TRBD2. Germline values: CDR1 MDHEN, CDR2 SYDVKM. Losses at the gene ends were 10 bases for V and 4 bases for J; bases not matched to a gene: 7. CDR3 length: 12 amino acids. CDR3: CATAGVGYEQYF. The CDR3 nucleotides are TGTGCCACCGCGGGGGTCGGGTACGAGCAGTACTTC.

This clonotype was observed a few times. V gene TRBV4-2 combines with J gene TRBJ2-6, with 11 bases identical to TRBD2. The germline CDR1 and CDR2 sequences are LGHNA and YNFKEQ. The V segment lost 3 bases and the J segment 0 bases; nucleotides outside the gene matches: 4. This CDR3 is 18 amino acids long. The CDR3 DNA reads as TGTGCCAGCAGCCATAGACTAGCGGGGATCTCTGGGGCCAACGTCCTGACTTTC. This codes for CASSHRLAGISGANVLTF.

CDR3 in amino acids: CSAKTYGVDTQYF. In DNA, the CDR3 is TGCAGTGCTAAAACCTATGGCGTAGATACGCAGTATTTT. The chain joins TRBV20-1 to TRBJ2-3; D is undetermined. Between the trimmed V and J ends, which lost 4 bases and 5 bases, there was a span of 13 bases. The germline V gene encodes CDR1 DFQATT and CDR2 SNEGSKA (reference sequence). CDR3 length equals 13 residues.

This rearrangement joins TRBV20-1 to TRBJ2-1, with D hard to call. CDR1 and CDR2 from the germline V gene are DFQATT and SNEGSKA (reference sequence). V lost 4 bases, J lost 6 bases, and 19 bases lay in between. The CDR3 length is 15 residues. CDR3 bases: TGCAGTGCTACCTCAGTTAGGGCTAGTTCCAATGAGCAGTTCTTC. Translation gives CSATSVRASSNEQFF.

The V and J genes are TRBV12-3 or TRBV12-4 and TRBJ2-3; 15 nucleotides agree with TRBD2. This CDR3 has 20 amino acids. Trimming took 5 bases from V and 0 from J; bases not matched to a gene: 12. The CDR3 DNA reads TGTGCCAGCAGTCTCGGACTAGCGGGAGGGCCCCATACTAGCACAGATACGCAGTATTTT. This encodes CASSLGLAGGPHTSTDTQYF.

This clonotype was detected once. V usage is TRBV3-1 and J usage is TRBJ2-4; D uncertain. The assigned J gene may be wrong: the sequence end matches TRBJ2-7 better. This CDR3 comprises 16 residues. Germline loops: CDR1 LGHDT, CDR2 YNNKEL (reference sequence). The CDR3 nucleotides are TGTGCCAGCAGCCAAGGGGCGTCTGCCTCGGCCTACGAGCAGTACTTC. This codes for CASSQGASASAYEQYF.

The rearrangement uses TRBV24-1 and TRBJ2-5, with 8 bases fitting TRBD1. CDR3 length equals 16 residues. V lost 4 bases and J lost 5; bases outside the gene matches: 11. The germline V gene encodes CDR1 KGHDR and CDR2 SFDVKD. CDR3 sequence (DNA): TGTGCCACCAGTGACCCCGGGACAGGTTATAGGGAGACCCAGTACTTC. It is translated as CATSDPGTGYRETQYF.